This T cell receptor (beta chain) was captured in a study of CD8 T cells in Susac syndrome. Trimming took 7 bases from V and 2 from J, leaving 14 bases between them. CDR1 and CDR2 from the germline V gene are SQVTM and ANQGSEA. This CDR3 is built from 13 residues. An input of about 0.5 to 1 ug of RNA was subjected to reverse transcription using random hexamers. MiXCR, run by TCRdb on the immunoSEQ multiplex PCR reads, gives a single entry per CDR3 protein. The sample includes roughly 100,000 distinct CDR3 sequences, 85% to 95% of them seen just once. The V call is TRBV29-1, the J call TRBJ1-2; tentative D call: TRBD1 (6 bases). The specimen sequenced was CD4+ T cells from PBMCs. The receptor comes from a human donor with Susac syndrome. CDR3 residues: CSAKGGANYGYTF. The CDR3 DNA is TGCAGCGCAAAGGGGGGGGCAAACTATGGCTACACCTTC. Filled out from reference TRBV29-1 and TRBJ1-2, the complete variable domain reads SAVISQKPSRDICQRGTSLTIQCQVDSQVTMMFWYRQQPGQSLTLIATANQGSEATYESGFVIDKFPISRPNLTFSTLTVSNMSPEDSSIYLCSAKGGANYGYTFGSGTRLTVV.